This T cell receptor (beta chain) is from a study of cytomegalovirus exposure and HLA in healthy donors. Study-wide findings and caveats: Equally common other TCR beta chains were less clonally expanded than HLA-associated ones, a later analysis found. Reports state that TCR beta sequences accurately predicted most subjects' HLA-A and HLA-B alleles. HLA alleles were associated with roughly 17,000 TCR beta sequences in a later analysis at 0.05 false discovery rate.

The primer mix had 60 Vbeta and 13 Jbeta primers. Clones were read by immunoSEQ multiplex PCR, and TCRdb kept only the in-frame ones, dropping some. Counted here are roughly 200,000 clones, 77% occurring once; the ten biggest clones make up less than 2.5%. A remark on this clone: Antigen specificity is unknown.

The CDR3 spans 15 residues. V shed 3 bases, J shed 6 bases, and the junction held 4 bases outside the gene matches. Germline values: CDR1 MDHEN, CDR2 SYDVKM. This chain links TRBV28 with TRBJ1-5; 11 positions agree with TRBD1. Material for sequencing was PBMCs. This sequence originates from a woman aged 25 to 45 in good health and CMV-seropositive. CDR3 DNA: TGTGCCAGCAGTTTTCACGGACAGGGGGCTCAGCCCCAGCATTTT. Translated, it gives CASSFHGQGAQPQHF.